The 19 T cell receptor beta chains reported below all come from one sample, sequenced in a study of shared clonotypes between healthy human individuals. The assay was immunoSEQ multiplex PCR, and TCRdb's table has in-frame clones only and misses some. The repertoire holds approximately 1.5 million clones, approximately 98% seen once, with about 0.45% in the top ten. Sequencing was done on a sample of naive CD4+ T cells sorted from blood. Subset: CD45RA+ positively selected. The source of these receptors is a man aged 25 to 40 in good health.

This chain joins TRBV5-1 and TRBJ2-1; TRBD1 aligns across 7 bases. Germline V CDR1 and CDR2: SGHRS, YFSETQ. The CDR3 is 20 amino acids. J lost 2 bases, V lost 6 bases, and 23 bases had no gene match. The CDR3 nucleotides read TGCGCCAGCAAGCCTGTCTTCAATCCCCGACAGGGACGCACCTACAATGAGCAGTTCTTC. Its protein product is CASKPVFNPRQGRTYNEQFF.

The chain uses TRBV21-1 and TRBJ2-7; the table calls TRBD2, which could not be checked here. TRBV21-1 represents a pseudogene. The CDR3 is 17 amino acids. CDR3 region: CASSNGNWELSLYEQYF. In DNA form, the CDR3 reads TGTGCCAGCAGCAATGGGAATTGGGAGTTAAGTCTCTACGAGCAGTACTTC.

About this clone itself: This CDR3 is also generated by other DNA sequences in the sample. The chain recombines TRBV6-5 with TRBJ1-3, with 8 bases fitting TRBD1. Germline CDR1 MNHEY, CDR2 SVGAGI. The CDR3 spans 15 residues. Losses at the gene ends were 2 bases for V and 3 bases for J; bases not matched to a gene: 3. The CDR3 region has the DNA TGTGCCAGCAGTTACGGACAGGGTAGTGGAAACACCATATATTTT. This gives the protein CASSYGQGSGNTIYF.

This clone was observed a single time. The chain carries TRBV9 and TRBJ1-1; D not certain. Trimming took 4 bases from V and 1 from J, leaving 11 bases between them. Per germline, CDR1 SGDLS and CDR2 YYNGEE. CDR3 length: 14 amino acids. The CDR3 nucleotides read TGTGCCAGCAGCCCCCTAGTGGAGAACACTGAAGCTTTCTTT. This translates into CASSPLVENTEAFF.

This chain joins TRBV7-9 and TRBJ2-3; maybe TRBD2 (5 bases). Germline assignment: CDR1 SEHNR and CDR2 FQNEAQ (reference sequence). Trimming shortened V by 3 bases and J by 0 bases, and 10 bases separated the two germline ends. The CDR3 totals 15 residues. CDR3 sequence: CASSLGAPSTDTQYF. The DNA of the CDR3 is TGTGCCAGCAGCTTGGGAGCTCCAAGCACAGATACGCAGTATTTT.

CDR3: CASTSSGRGDTQYF. The CDR3 DNA sequence: TGTGCCAGCACCTCGAGCGGGAGAGGGGATACGCAGTATTTT. This chain uses TRBV9 with TRBJ2-3; 8 positions agree with TRBD2. Germline lookup yields CDR1 SGDLS and CDR2 YYNGEE. Trimming cost V 6 bases and J 6 bases; bases outside gene matches: 9. This CDR3 is 14 amino acids long.

This chain connects TRBV11-2 to TRBJ2-7; 9 positions match TRBD1. J lost 6 bases, V lost 4 bases, and 7 bases had no gene match. The CDR3 is made up of 14 amino acids. The V gene's germline CDR1 is SGHAT and CDR2 FQNNGV. CDR3 nucleotide sequence: TGTGCCAGCAGCTCCTCGGACAGGGGAAGCGAGCAGTACTTC. This sequence encodes CASSSSDRGSEQYF.

V and J are TRBV11-3 and TRBJ2-3; 7 bases align to TRBD1. The CDR3 is 15 amino acids. Trimming took 4 bases from V and 0 from J; bases not matched to a gene: 4. Germline V CDR1 and CDR2: SGHNT, YENEEA. CDR3 DNA sequence: TGTGCCAGCAGCTCCCGACAGGGAAGCACAGATACGCAGTATTTT. It is translated as CASSSRQGSTDTQYF.

This clone was observed once. The sample has other DNA sequences that encode this CDR3 too. The CDR3 loop is CASSQADTQYF. In DNA, the CDR3 is TGTGCCAGCAGCCAAGCAGATACGCAGTATTTT. This sequence joins TRBV7-2 and TRBJ2-3; D ambiguous. The germline gives CDR1 SGHTA, CDR2 FQGNSA. V was clipped by 5 bases and J by 4 bases, with 4 bases between them. The CDR3 sequence is 11 residues long.

CDR3 coding DNA: TGTGCCAGCAGTTCCCCCGGCGGGACAGGGTGCTCCTACGAGCAGTACTTC. Encoded protein: CASSSPGGTGCSYEQYF. The chain uses TRBV27 and TRBJ2-7; 9 nucleotides align to TRBD1. CDR1 MNHEY and CDR2 SMNVEV come from the germline V gene (reference sequence). The V segment lost 4 bases and the J segment 0 bases; nucleotides outside the gene matches: 10. The CDR3 sequence is 17 residues long.

This clone was seen a single time. The chain combines TRBV7-9 with TRBJ2-7; 7 bases fit TRBD1. Germline CDR1 reads SEHNR; CDR2 reads FQNEAQ (reference sequence). V shed 3 bases, J shed 5 bases, and the junction held 4 bases outside the gene matches. The CDR3 spans 13 residues. The CDR3 coding sequence is TGTGCCAGCAGCTTGACAGGGTCCGACGAGCAGTACTTC. Protein product: CASSLTGSDEQYF. Variable domain in full (rest from reference TRBV7-9 and TRBJ2-7): DTGVSQNPRHKITKRGQNVTFRCDPISEHNRLYWYRQTLGQGPEFLTYFQNEAQLEKSRLLSDRFSAERPKGSFSTLEIQRTEQGDSAMYLCASSLTGSDEQYFGPGTRLTVT.

This chain joins TRBV7-3 and TRBJ2-1; 9 positions agree with TRBD2. Germline V gives CDR1 SGHTA, CDR2 FQGTGA. V shed 4 bases and J 9 bases; nucleotides not matched to a gene: 4. This CDR3 is 13 amino acids long. CDR3 residues: CASSWREGREQFF. The CDR3 nucleotides are TGTGCCAGCAGCTGGCGGGAGGGCCGTGAGCAGTTCTTC.

This clone appeared once. The V gene is TRBV2, the J gene TRBJ1-2, with a weak D call TRBD1 (5 bases). Trimming left V 5 bases short and J 0 bases short, with 25 bases between. This CDR3 contains 19 residues. Germline V gene data show CDR1 as SNHLY and CDR2 as FYNNEI. This chain's CDR3 is CASSQKPRAPIRANYGYTF. In nucleotides, the CDR3 is TGTGCCAGCAGTCAAAAGCCCAGGGCCCCTATTCGAGCTAACTATGGCTACACCTTC.

This rearrangement joins TRBV18 to TRBJ1-1, with D tentatively TRBD1 (6 bases). The CDR3 loop spans 17 amino acids. The V end lost 1 base, the J end lost 4 bases, and 19 bases lay between the germline ends. Germline CDR1 reads KGHSH; CDR2 reads LQKENI. CDR3 region: CASSPQTGMGAFTEAFF. The DNA for the CDR3 is TGTGCCAGCTCACCACAGACGGGAATGGGGGCGTTCACTGAAGCTTTCTTT.

The genes are TRBV19 and TRBJ2-5; D is possibly TRBD1 (6 bases). The CDR3 extends over 13 amino acids. Germline V lookup: CDR1 LNHDA, CDR2 SQIVND (reference sequence). V gave up 6 bases and J gave up 5 bases, with 13 bases separating them. Here the CDR3 DNA reads TGTGCCAGTAGCCAACAGGGTGGCGAGACCCAGTACTTC. Translated: CASSQQGGETQYF.

This clone has only one observation. This sample includes further DNA sequences coding for the same CDR3. The chain recombines TRBV5-1 with TRBJ2-3; TRBD2 agrees at 7 bases. V was pared by 2 bases and J by 6 bases, with 6 bases of the junction left unmatched. Germline values: CDR1 SGHRS, CDR2 YFSETQ. The CDR3 sequence is 14 residues long. Here the CDR3 DNA reads TGCGCCAGCAGCTTCTTGGCGGGAGCGGATACGCAGTATTTT. It translates to CASSFLAGADTQYF. Based on the CDR3 plus reference TRBV5-1 and TRBJ2-3, the full variable domain is KAGVTQTPRYLIKTRGQQVTLSCSPISGHRSVSWYQQTPGQGLQFLFEYFSETQRNKGNFPGRFSGRQFSNSRSEMNVSTLELGDSALYLCASSFLAGADTQYFGPGTRLTVL.

The V call is TRBV4-3, the J call TRBJ2-3, with D unresolved. Germline-derived CDR1 and CDR2 are LGHNA and YSLEER. The CDR3 is 14 residues long. The germline V and J ends were trimmed by 1 base and 4 bases, with 9 bases remaining between them. The CDR3 here is CASSQGGFPDTQYF. CDR3 sequence (DNA): TGCGCCAGCAGCCAAGGAGGTTTTCCAGATACGCAGTATTTT.

The rearrangement uses TRBV6-5 and TRBJ1-5, with no clear D. V shed 5 bases and J shed 5 bases, with 10 bases lying between them. Germline V gene lookup returns CDR1 MNHEY and CDR2 SVGAGI. The CDR3 length is 13 residues. The CDR3 reads CASSQLRDQPQHF. The CDR3, as DNA: TGTGCCAGCAGTCAACTACGGGATCAGCCCCAGCATTTT.

This chain uses TRBV11-3 with TRBJ2-2, with 8 bases aligning to TRBD1. The CDR3 contains 17 residues. The trim removed 2 bases at V and 7 bases at J, leaving 12 bases unmatched. Germline CDR1 SGHNT, CDR2 YENEEA. CDR3 nucleotides: TGTGCCAGCAGCTTAACCGCCGGCAGGGGGCGGTTCGGGGAGCTGTTTTTT. Protein: CASSLTAGRGRFGELFF.